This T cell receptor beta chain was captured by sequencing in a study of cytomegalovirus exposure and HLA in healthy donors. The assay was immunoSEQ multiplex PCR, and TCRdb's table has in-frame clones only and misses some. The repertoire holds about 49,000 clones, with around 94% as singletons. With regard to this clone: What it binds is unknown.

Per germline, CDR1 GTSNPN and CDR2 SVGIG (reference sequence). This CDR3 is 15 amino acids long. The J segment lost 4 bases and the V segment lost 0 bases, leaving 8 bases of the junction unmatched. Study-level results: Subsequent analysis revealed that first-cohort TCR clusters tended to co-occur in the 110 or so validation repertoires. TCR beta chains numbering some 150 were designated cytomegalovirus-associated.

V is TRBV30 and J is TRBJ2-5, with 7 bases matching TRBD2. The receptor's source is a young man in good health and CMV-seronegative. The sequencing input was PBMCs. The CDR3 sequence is CAWSVLRGEGETQYF. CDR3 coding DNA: TGTGCCTGGAGTGTACTACGTGGGGAGGGAGAGACCCAGTACTTC. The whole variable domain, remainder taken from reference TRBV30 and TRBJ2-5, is SQTIHQWPATLVQPVGSPLSLECTVEGTSNPNLYWYRQAAGRGLQLLFYSVGIGQISSEVPQNLSASRPQDRQFILSSKKLLLSDSGFYLCAWSVLRGEGETQYFGPGTRLLVL.